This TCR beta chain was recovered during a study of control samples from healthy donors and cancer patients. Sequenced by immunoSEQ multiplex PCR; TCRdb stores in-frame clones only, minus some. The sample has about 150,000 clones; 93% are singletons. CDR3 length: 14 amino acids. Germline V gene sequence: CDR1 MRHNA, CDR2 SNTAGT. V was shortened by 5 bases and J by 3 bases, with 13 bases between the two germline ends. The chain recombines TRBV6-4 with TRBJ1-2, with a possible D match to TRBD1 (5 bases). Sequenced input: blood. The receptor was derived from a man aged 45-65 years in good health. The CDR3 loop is CASSRGNGDYGYTF. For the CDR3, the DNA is TGTGCCAGCAGTCGGGGGAACGGTGACTATGGCTACACCTTC.